This TCR beta chain comes out of a study of blood T cell repertoires in COVID-19. Across the study: The origin of the acute and convalescent COVID-19 samples was the United States, Italy and Spain. From T cells, B-cell-depleted T cells, or PBMCs came the material, which was cDNA or gDNA.

The authors' processing: For nucleated cells, counts were estimated from reference gene primer amplification. Assay: immunoSEQ multiplex PCR; the TCRdb copy retains only in-frame clones and omits some. The V and J calls and clone size are taken from that table; D and trimming were inferred from the DNA. The sample has 30,000 to 40,000 clones, roughly 89% seen once. The CDR3 is 11 residues long. Trimming stripped 1 base from V and 13 bases from J, with 8 bases between. Per germline, CDR1 LGHDT and CDR2 YNNKEL (reference sequence). Sequenced input: peripheral blood. The chain combines TRBV3-1 (or the pseudogene TRBV3-2) with TRBJ1-3, with no clear D. The origin of this receptor is a man aged 65-85 years with active COVID-19. In DNA form, the CDR3 reads TGTGCCAGCAGCCAAGGGGCCATTATATATTTT. Its translation: CASSQGAIIYF.